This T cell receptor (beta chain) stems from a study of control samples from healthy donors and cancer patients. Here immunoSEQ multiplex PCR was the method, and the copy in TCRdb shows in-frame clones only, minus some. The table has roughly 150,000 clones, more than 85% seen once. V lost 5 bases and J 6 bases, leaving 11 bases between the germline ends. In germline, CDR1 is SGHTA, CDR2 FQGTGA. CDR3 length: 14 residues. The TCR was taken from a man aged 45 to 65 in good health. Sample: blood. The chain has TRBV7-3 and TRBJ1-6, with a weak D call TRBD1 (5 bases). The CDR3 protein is CASSTDSFNSPLHF. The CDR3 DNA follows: TGTGCCAGCAGCACAGACAGCTTTAATTCACCCCTCCACTTT.